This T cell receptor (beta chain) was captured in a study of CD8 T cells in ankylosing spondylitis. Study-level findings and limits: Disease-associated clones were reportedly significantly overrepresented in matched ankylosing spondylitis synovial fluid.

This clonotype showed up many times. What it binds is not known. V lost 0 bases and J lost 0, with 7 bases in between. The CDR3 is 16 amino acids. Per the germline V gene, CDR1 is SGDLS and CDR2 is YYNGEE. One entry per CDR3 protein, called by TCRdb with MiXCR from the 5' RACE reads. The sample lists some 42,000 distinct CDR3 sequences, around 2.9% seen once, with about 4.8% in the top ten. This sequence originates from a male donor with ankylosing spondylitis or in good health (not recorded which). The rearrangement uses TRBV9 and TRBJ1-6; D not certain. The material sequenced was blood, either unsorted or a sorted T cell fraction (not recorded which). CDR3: CASSVGVSSYNSPLHF. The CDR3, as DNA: TGTGCCAGCAGCGTAGGAGTCAGCTCCTATAATTCACCCCTCCACTTT.